What follows are 7 T cell receptor beta chains derived from one specimen sequenced in a study of patients and donors after allogeneic stem cell transplantation. From the RT-PCR reads, TCRdb called clonotypes with MiXCR, one entry per CDR3 protein. Here the sample spans some 6,800 distinct CDR3 sequences, roughly 13% being singletons. Input material: blood, either unsorted or a sorted T cell fraction (not recorded which). Receptor source: a human donor who was either an allogeneic HSCT recipient or a stem cell or donor lymphocyte infusion donor (not recorded which). It is not recorded whose cells these are; they may come from a transplant donor.

This clonotype was seen many times. The rearrangement links TRBV9 to TRBJ2-5; TRBD1 aligns across 8 bases. Per the germline V gene, CDR1 is SGDLS and CDR2 is YYNGEE. V shed 4 bases, J shed 5 bases, and the junction held 10 bases outside the gene matches. The CDR3 spans 15 residues. The CDR3 spells CASSYLQGAGETQYF. The CDR3 bases are TGTGCCAGCAGCTACCTCCAGGGGGCAGGGGAGACCCAGTACTTC.

This clonotype appeared a few times. This chain connects TRBV30 to TRBJ2-1, with D possibly TRBD2 on 5 matching bases. This CDR3 comprises 16 residues. The V gene lost 0 bases and the J gene lost 0 bases, with 12 bases spanning the gap. From germline, CDR1 is GTSNPN and CDR2 SVGIG (reference sequence). The CDR3 loop is CAWSVLRASSYNEQFF. DNA for the CDR3: TGTGCCTGGAGTGTCTTGCGGGCAAGCTCCTACAATGAGCAGTTCTTC.

V and J are TRBV5-1 and TRBJ2-2, with D perhaps given as TRBD1 or TRBD2 (5 bases each). CDR1 and CDR2 from the germline V gene are SGHRS and YFSETQ. The CDR3 sequence is 15 residues long. Trimming removed 4 bases from V and 1 base from J, with 11 bases in between. Written as DNA, the CDR3 is TGCGCCAGCAGCCCAGAGGGACGGAACACCGGGGAGCTGTTTTTT. Amino acids: CASSPEGRNTGELFF.

Many counts were recorded for this clonotype. The chain combines TRBV7-2 with TRBJ1-1; the D is unclear. The CDR3 runs to 16 residues. V lost 5 bases to trimming and J lost 10 bases, with 26 bases between them. The germline gives CDR1 SGHTA, CDR2 FQGNSA. The CDR3 nucleotides read TGTGCCAGCAGCCCCGAGGAAGCAGGCAAGAAAGGTGGAGCTTTCTTT. Protein product: CASSPEEAGKKGGAFF.

This clonotype was observed many times. This sequence joins TRBV7-9 and TRBJ1-5, with D uncertain. V was shortened by 1 base and J by 4 bases, with 8 bases between the two germline ends. This CDR3 region has 14 residues. Germline V lookup: CDR1 SEHNR, CDR2 FQNEAQ (reference sequence). CDR3 region: CASSLDGKNQPQHF. As DNA, the CDR3 is TGTGCCAGCAGCTTAGACGGGAAAAATCAGCCCCAGCATTTT.

This clonotype has a count of ten or more. The CDR3 protein is CASSSGGTQYF. The DNA of the CDR3 is TGTGCCAGCAGCTCCGGGGGTACGCAGTATTTT. The genes are TRBV13 and TRBJ2-3; maybe TRBD2 (6 bases). The CDR3 loop spans 11 amino acids. Germline CDR1 PRHDT, CDR2 FYEKMQ (reference sequence). The germline V and J ends were trimmed by 4 bases and 8 bases, with 7 bases remaining between them.

CDR3 protein: CASSRRSGTEVDGYTF. DNA of the CDR3: TGTGCCAGCAGCCGACGGTCCGGGACAGAGGTAGATGGCTACACCTTC. The chain combines TRBV5-5 with TRBJ1-2; the match to TRBD1 covers 7 bases. Per germline, CDR1 SGHKS and CDR2 YYEKEE (reference sequence). V shed 4 bases and J 6 bases; nucleotides not matched to a gene: 15. CDR3 length: 16 residues.